This TCR beta chain was sequenced in a study of T cell changes during pregnancy in multiple sclerosis. This CDR3 has 16 amino acids. V shed 5 bases and J shed 0 bases, with 15 bases lying between them. CDR1 SGHDN and CDR2 FVKESK come from the germline V gene. The assay was immunoSEQ multiplex PCR, and TCRdb's table has in-frame clones only and misses some. The sample includes approximately 50,000 clones, about 92% of them seen just once. Material: CD4+ T cells from peripheral blood mononuclear cells, obtained in the third trimester of pregnancy. This sequence originates from a female donor with multiple sclerosis, enrolled in a pregnancy study. This sequence joins TRBV14 and TRBJ2-3, with D possibly TRBD1 on 5 matching bases. In DNA, the CDR3 is TGTGCCAGCAGCTCCCGACAGTACTCTAGCACAGATACGCAGTATTTT. This translates into CASSSRQYSSTDTQYF.